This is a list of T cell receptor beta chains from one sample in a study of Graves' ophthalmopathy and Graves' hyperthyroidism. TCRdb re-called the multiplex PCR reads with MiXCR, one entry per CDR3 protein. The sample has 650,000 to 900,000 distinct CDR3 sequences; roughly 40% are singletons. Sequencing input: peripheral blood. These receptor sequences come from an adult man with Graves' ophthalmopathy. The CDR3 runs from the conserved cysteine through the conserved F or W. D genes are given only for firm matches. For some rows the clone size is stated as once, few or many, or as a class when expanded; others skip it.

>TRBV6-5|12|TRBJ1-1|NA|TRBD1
CASSYWGQEAFF
TGTGCCAGCAGTTACTGGGGACAGGAAGCTTTCTTT
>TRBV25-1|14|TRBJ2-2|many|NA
CASSDRGSTGELFF
TGTGCCAGCAGTGACAGGGGATCGACCGGGGAGCTGTTTTTT
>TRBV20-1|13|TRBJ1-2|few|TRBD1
CSARDVTGQGYTF
TGCAGTGCTAGAGATGTGACAGGGCAGGGCTACACCTTC
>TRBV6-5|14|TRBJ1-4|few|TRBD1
CASSLQGRKEKLFF
TGTGCCAGCAGTTTACAGGGGAGGAAGGAAAAACTGTTTTTT
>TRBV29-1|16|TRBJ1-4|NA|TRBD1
CSVGTGGQATNEKLFF
TGCAGCGTTGGGACAGGGGGTCAGGCAACTAATGAAAAACTGTTTTTT
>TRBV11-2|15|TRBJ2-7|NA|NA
CASSVRTAGNTAQYF
TGTGCCAGCAGCGTAAGGACAGCGGGGAACACTGCGCAGTACTTC
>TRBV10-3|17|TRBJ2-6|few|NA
CAISGGTGYSGANVLTF
TGTGCCATCAGTGGGGGGACTGGATACTCTGGGGCCAACGTCCTGACTTTC
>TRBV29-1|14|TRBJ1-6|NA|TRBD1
CSFGDRGDNSPLHF
TGCAGCTTCGGGGACAGGGGGGATAATTCACCCCTCCACTTT
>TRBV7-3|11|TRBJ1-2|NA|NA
CAGSSNYGYTF
TGTGCCGGCAGCTCTAACTATGGCTACACCTTC
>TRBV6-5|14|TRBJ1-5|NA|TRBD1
CASSYSRDRQPQHF
TGTGCCAGCAGTTACTCGAGGGACAGGCAGCCCCAGCATTTT
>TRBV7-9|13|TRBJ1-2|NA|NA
CASRTSGADGYTF
TGTGCCAGCAGGACCAGCGGGGCGGATGGCTACACCTTC
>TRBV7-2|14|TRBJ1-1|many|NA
CASSQQGRDTEAFF
TGTGCCAGCAGCCAACAGGGTAGGGACACTGAAGCTTTCTTT
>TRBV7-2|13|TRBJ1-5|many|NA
CASSLQYNQPQHF
TGTGCCAGCAGCTTACAGTACAATCAGCCCCAGCATTTT
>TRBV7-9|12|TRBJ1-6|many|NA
CASSLWNSPLHF
TGTGCCAGCAGCTTATGGAATTCACCCCTCCACTTT
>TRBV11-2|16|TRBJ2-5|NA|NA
CASSLEGAGFGEAQYF
TGTGCCAGCAGCTTAGAAGGAGCGGGCTTTGGAGAGGCCCAGTACTTC
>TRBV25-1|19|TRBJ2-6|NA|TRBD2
CASSLGLAGLYSGANVLTF
TGTGCCAGCAGTTTAGGACTAGCGGGCCTATACTCTGGGGCCAACGTCCTGACTTTC
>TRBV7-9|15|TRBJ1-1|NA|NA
CASTVQTGRGTEAFF
TGTGCCAGCACCGTCCAGACAGGACGTGGCACTGAAGCTTTCTTT
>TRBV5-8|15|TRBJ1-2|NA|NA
CASRRISDRYYGYTF
TGTGCCAGCAGGCGTATCTCGGACAGATACTATGGCTACACCTTC
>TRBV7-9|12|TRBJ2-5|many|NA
CASSLDGDPQYF
TGTGCCAGCAGCTTAGACGGGGATCCCCAGTACTTC
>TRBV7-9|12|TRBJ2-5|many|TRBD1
CASSSGTGPMDF
TGTGCCAGCAGCTCCGGGACAGGGCCCATGGACTTC